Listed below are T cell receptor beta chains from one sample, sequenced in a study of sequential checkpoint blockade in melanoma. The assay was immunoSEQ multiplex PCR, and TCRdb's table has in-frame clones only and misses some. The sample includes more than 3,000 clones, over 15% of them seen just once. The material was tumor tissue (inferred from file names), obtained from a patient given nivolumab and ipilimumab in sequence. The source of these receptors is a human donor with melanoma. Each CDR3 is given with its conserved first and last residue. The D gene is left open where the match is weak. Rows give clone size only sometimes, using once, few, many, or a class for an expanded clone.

DNA: TGTGCCAGCAGCTTCCCGGGACTAGCGGGGGCCGTCTACGAGCAGTACTTC; CDR3: CASSFPGLAGAVYEQYF; V: TRBV11-3; J: TRBJ2-7; D: TRBD2; size: many
DNA: TGTGCCAGCAGCCCCCCGAGCCGTCAATACAATGAGCAGTTCTTC; CDR3: CASSPPSRQYNEQFF; V: TRBV11-3; J: TRBJ2-1; D: -; size: -
DNA: TGTGCCTGGGCAGACGCTGGGGGGGCATTAGGATCCAAAAACATTCAGTACTTC; CDR3: CAWADAGGALGSKNIQYF; V: TRBV30; J: TRBJ2-4; D: -; size: -
DNA: TGTGCCAGCAGTTACGGACAGGGGGCTGGAGATACGCAGTATTTT; CDR3: CASSYGQGAGDTQYF; V: TRBV6-8; J: TRBJ2-3; D: TRBD1; size: -
DNA: TGCGCCAGCAGTGAAAAGGGCTGGGGCACTGAAGCTTTCTTT; CDR3: CASSEKGWGTEAFF; V: TRBV10-2; J: TRBJ1-1; D: -; size: hyperexpanded
DNA: TGTGCCAGCAGAGTGACAGGAACTGAAAAACTGTTTTTT; CDR3: CASRVTGTEKLFF; V: TRBV28; J: TRBJ1-4; D: -; size: -
DNA: TGTGCCAGCAGCTTAGATATGCGGCAGCTGAGAAGAAACACCATATATTTT; CDR3: CASSLDMRQLRRNTIYF; V: TRBV11-3; J: TRBJ1-3; D: -; size: medium-sized
DNA: TGCGCCAGCAGCGAGGGGGACAGGGGGCCGAGTGAAAAACTGTTTTTT; CDR3: CASSEGDRGPSEKLFF; V: TRBV5-1; J: TRBJ1-4; D: TRBD1; size: -
DNA: TGTGCTAGTGGTTTGGCAGGGGTGGATCGAGAGACCCAGTACTTC; CDR3: CASGLAGVDRETQYF; V: TRBV12-5; J: TRBJ2-5; D: -; size: large
DNA: TGTGCCAGCACCCCGGGCGGGGGGCCTTACAATGAGCAGTTCTTC; CDR3: CASTPGGGPYNEQFF; V: TRBV6-8; J: TRBJ2-1; D: TRBD2; size: medium-sized
DNA: TGTGCCTCCAGACGGGACGGACACTCTGGAAACACCATATATTTT; CDR3: CASRRDGHSGNTIYF; V: TRBV6-8; J: TRBJ1-3; D: -; size: few
DNA: TGTGCCAGCAGCTTAGTGGGCCTGCAGGACACTGAAGCTTTCTTT; CDR3: CASSLVGLQDTEAFF; V: TRBV11-3; J: TRBJ1-1; D: -; size: medium-sized
DNA: TGTGCCAGCTCACCAGACAGTACCTACGAGCAGTACTTC; CDR3: CASSPDSTYEQYF; V: TRBV18; J: TRBJ2-7; D: -; size: -
DNA: TGTGCCAGCACAGTAAGCAATCAGCCCCAGCATTTT; CDR3: CASTVSNQPQHF; V: TRBV6-8; J: TRBJ1-5; D: -; size: medium-sized
DNA: TGTGCCAGTAGCGCACGGGAGGGGCGCGTCTATGGCTACACCTTC; CDR3: CASSAREGRVYGYTF; V: TRBV19; J: TRBJ1-2; D: -; size: few
DNA: TGTGCCAGCAGTTTCCCCGCGGGGGGGACCGGGGAGCTGTTTTTT; CDR3: CASSFPAGGTGELFF; V: TRBV6-8; J: TRBJ2-2; D: TRBD2; size: few
DNA: TGTGCCAGCAGTGAAGCATGGCAGCGGAGAACAGATACGCAGTATTTT; CDR3: CASSEAWQRRTDTQYF; V: TRBV6-1; J: TRBJ2-3; D: -; size: few
DNA: TGTGCCAGCAGTGACCTTGGGACAGGGGCCCTATACGAGCAGTACTTC; CDR3: CASSDLGTGALYEQYF; V: TRBV25-1; J: TRBJ2-7; D: TRBD1; size: -
DNA: TGTGCCAGCAGTCCAGGGGGCGGTAACACTGAAGCTTTCTTT; CDR3: CASSPGGGNTEAFF; V: TRBV28; J: TRBJ1-1; D: TRBD1; size: few
DNA: TGCGCCAGCAGCCAGACAGACAGGGACGGCGGCTACACCTTC; CDR3: CASSQTDRDGGYTF; V: TRBV4-1; J: TRBJ1-2; D: TRBD1; size: -
DNA: TGCGCCAGCAGCTTGGGTTCCGCCCGCTTGAATTCACCCCTCCACTTT; CDR3: CASSLGSARLNSPLHF; V: TRBV5-1; J: TRBJ1-6; D: -; size: few
DNA: TGTGCCAGCAGTTACTCGTCCGTGGGGGGGACCACCGGGGAGCTGTTTTTT; CDR3: CASSYSSVGGTTGELFF; V: TRBV6-8; J: TRBJ2-2; D: TRBD2; size: few
DNA: TGCGCCAGCGGGCCCCAAGGGGGTGAAAGGGGCTACACCTTC; CDR3: CASGPQGGERGYTF; V: TRBV5-1; J: TRBJ1-2; D: -; size: -
DNA: TGTGCCAGCAGCCACCCCCTCGGGACGGGGGATGAAAAACTGTTTTTT; CDR3: CASSHPLGTGDEKLFF; V: TRBV7-6; J: TRBJ1-4; D: -; size: few
DNA: TGTGCCAGCAGCCCTGGGGGGAGTTATGGCTACACCTTC; CDR3: CASSPGGSYGYTF; V: TRBV7-4; J: TRBJ1-2; D: -; size: many
DNA: TGTGCCAGCAGCTTTGGGGGCAGCAGCACAGATACGCAGTATTTT; CDR3: CASSFGGSSTDTQYF; V: TRBV11-3; J: TRBJ2-3; D: -; size: many
DNA: TGTGCCATCAGTGAGTCGGACAGCTCCTACGAGCAGTACTTC; CDR3: CAISESDSSYEQYF; V: TRBV10-3; J: TRBJ2-7; D: -; size: -
DNA: TGTGCCACCAGCAGAGTAGAATACAGGGTTGATACGCAGTATTTT; CDR3: CATSRVEYRVDTQYF; V: TRBV15; J: TRBJ2-3; D: -; size: few
DNA: TGTGCCAGTGCGGGACAGGGCTCAAATACGCAGTATTTT; CDR3: CASAGQGSNTQYF; V: TRBV19; J: TRBJ2-3; D: TRBD1; size: -
DNA: TGCAGCGTTGTTGGAGCGACTAGCGGGGGGGTAAACATTCAGTACTTC; CDR3: CSVVGATSGGVNIQYF; V: TRBV29-1; J: TRBJ2-4; D: TRBD2; size: few
DNA: TGCGCCAGCAGCTCAACAGGGCCGCCCGGTTCACCCCTCCACTTT; CDR3: CASSSTGPPGSPLHF; V: TRBV5-1; J: TRBJ1-6; D: -; size: -
DNA: TGTGCCAGCAGTCCAGGGGGCTTCGAGCAGTACTTC; CDR3: CASSPGGFEQYF; V: TRBV28; J: TRBJ2-7; D: TRBD1; size: few
DNA: TGCGCCAGCAGCTTAGGGACAGGGGGTTACACAGATACGCAGTATTTT; CDR3: CASSLGTGGYTDTQYF; V: TRBV5-1; J: TRBJ2-3; D: TRBD1; size: few
DNA: TGTGCCAGCAGCGTATCCGGGTTGTTAGGCACCATATATTTT; CDR3: CASSVSGLLGTIYF; V: TRBV9; J: TRBJ1-3; D: -; size: few
DNA: TGTGCCAGCAGTGAAGCGCAAGAATCTGAAGCTTTCTTT; CDR3: CASSEAQESEAFF; V: TRBV2; J: TRBJ1-1; D: -; size: few
DNA: TGTGCCAGCAGTGCCGGGACAGGGGGCACAGATACGCAGTATTTT; CDR3: CASSAGTGGTDTQYF; V: TRBV6-8; J: TRBJ2-3; D: TRBD1; size: -
DNA: TGTGCCAGCAGCTTACAGGGGAATGGCAATCAGCCCCAGCATTTT; CDR3: CASSLQGNGNQPQHF; V: TRBV9; J: TRBJ1-5; D: TRBD1; size: medium-sized
DNA: TGTGCCAGCAGCCCTTACAGGGGGACAGATACGCAGTATTTT; CDR3: CASSPYRGTDTQYF; V: TRBV14; J: TRBJ2-3; D: TRBD1; size: few
DNA: TGTGCCAGCAGGCCGGGACAACTTAACACCGGGGAGCTGTTTTTT; CDR3: CASRPGQLNTGELFF; V: TRBV6-8; J: TRBJ2-2; D: -; size: medium-sized
DNA: TGTGCCAGCAGCTTGGGCAGGGGGTATGAAAAACTGTTTTTT; CDR3: CASSLGRGYEKLFF; V: TRBV11-3; J: TRBJ1-4; D: TRBD1; size: hyperexpanded
DNA: TGTGCCAGCAGTTACTCGAAATTTGCCAATGAGCAGTTCTTC; CDR3: CASSYSKFANEQFF; V: TRBV6-8; J: TRBJ2-1; D: -; size: -
DNA: TGTGCCAGCAGCCGGCGACAGGGGGCTGAGCAGTACTTC; CDR3: CASSRRQGAEQYF; V: TRBV7-2; J: TRBJ2-7; D: TRBD1; size: medium-sized
DNA: TGTGCCAGCCGCCAAGATAGCGACTCACCCCTCCACTTT; CDR3: CASRQDSDSPLHF; V: TRBV6-8; J: TRBJ1-6; D: -; size: few
DNA: TGTGCCAGCAGCGTAGCGGGTGGGGCCGATGCTTTCTTT; CDR3: CASSVAGGADAFF; V: TRBV9; J: TRBJ1-1; D: -; size: many
DNA: TGCGCCAGCAGCTTGGCCCCCGAACTAGCGGGGGCTGAGTACTTC; CDR3: CASSLAPELAGAEYF; V: TRBV5-1; J: TRBJ2-5; D: TRBD2; size: -
DNA: TGTGCCAGCAGCTCTCCGAGGGGGACGGACCAAGAGACCCAGTACTTC; CDR3: CASSSPRGTDQETQYF; V: TRBV11-3; J: TRBJ2-5; D: -; size: many
DNA: TGCGCCAGCAGCGAGGGACAGGGTATCTACGAGCAGTACTTC; CDR3: CASSEGQGIYEQYF; V: TRBV5-1; J: TRBJ2-7; D: TRBD1; size: once